These T cell receptor beta chains were read from a single sample in a study of beta chain features in type 1 diabetes. The repertoire was sequenced with immunoSEQ multiplex PCR; TCRdb's copy has only in-frame clones and lacks some. The top ten hold approximately 0.099% of the sample, which has hundreds of thousands of clones, 15% to 18% seen once. Specimen: naive CD4+ T cells from blood. These TCRs come from a man aged 18 to 29 in good health. The CDR3 runs from the conserved cysteine through the conserved F or W. D genes are given only for firm matches.

CASRYPSVPEAFF,TRBJ1-1,TRBV11-1,-
CASSVVGSGYTF,TRBJ1-2,TRBV9,-
CASSAQTGDTQYF,TRBJ2-3,TRBV11-3,TRBD1
CSVESRTGRTDTQYF,TRBJ2-3,TRBV29-1,TRBD1
CASSEKYTGELFF,TRBJ2-2,TRBV25-1,-
CASSLTAGVEQYF,TRBJ2-7,TRBV7-6,TRBD2
CARKGRELFF,TRBJ2-2,TRBV30,-
CASSPGQGTDTQYF,TRBJ2-3,TRBV5-1,TRBD1
CASSLDRGRETQYF,TRBJ2-5,TRBV28,TRBD1
CASSLRGNRITREDTQYF,TRBJ2-3,TRBV7-2,-
CSASGDSPLHF,TRBJ1-6,TRBV20-1,-
CASSSTGAPNSPLHF,TRBJ1-6,TRBV5-1,TRBD1
CASSVGASYPFSYEQYF,TRBJ2-7,TRBV9,-
CASSEAASNQPQHF,TRBJ1-5,TRBV6-1,-
CASSLGTFSGTEAFF,TRBJ1-1,TRBV5-1,-
CASSPPPPTSGDPYNEQFF,TRBJ2-1,TRBV23-1,TRBD2
CASSTFGRRSTDTQYF,TRBJ2-3,TRBV27,-
CASGQGDSPLHF,TRBJ1-6,TRBV7-9,TRBD1
CASSVTSGWRNEQFF,TRBJ2-1,TRBV9,TRBD2
CASSFVQEGRYEQYF,TRBJ2-7,TRBV28,-
CASRAGQGFYEQYF,TRBJ2-7,TRBV6-1,TRBD1
CASTKRSSTGELFF,TRBJ2-2,TRBV6-5,-
CASSLVGQGDRHGYTF,TRBJ1-2,TRBV5-6,TRBD1
CASSSAGANVLTF,TRBJ2-6,TRBV7-7,-
CASSLRDTSTDTQYF,TRBJ2-3,TRBV7-8,-
CASNRDSGANVLTF,TRBJ2-6,TRBV5-1,-
CASSINGAAVNEQYF,TRBJ2-7,TRBV7-3,-
CASRDAVRQGNTEAFF,TRBJ1-1,TRBV2,TRBD1
CASSLEAKQYF,TRBJ2-3,TRBV5-4,-
CASSGQTSGNQPQHF,TRBJ1-5,TRBV6-5,-